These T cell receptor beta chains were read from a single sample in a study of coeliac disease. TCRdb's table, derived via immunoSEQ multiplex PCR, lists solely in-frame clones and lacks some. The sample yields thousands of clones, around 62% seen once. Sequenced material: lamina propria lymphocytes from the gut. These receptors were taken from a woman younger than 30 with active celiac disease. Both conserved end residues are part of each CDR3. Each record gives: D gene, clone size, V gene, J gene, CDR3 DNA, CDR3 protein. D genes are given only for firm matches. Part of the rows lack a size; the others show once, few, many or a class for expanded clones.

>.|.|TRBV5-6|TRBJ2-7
TGTGCCAGCAGCGAGAGGAGCTACGAGCAGTACTTC
CASSERSYEQYF
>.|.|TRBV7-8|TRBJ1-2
TGTGCCAGCAGCTCCTACCCCGTCAGGGGCTATGGCTACACCTTC
CASSSYPVRGYGYTF
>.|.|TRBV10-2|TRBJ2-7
TGCGCCAGCAGCGTAGCGGCGCTGTCCTACGAGCAGTACTTC
CASSVAALSYEQYF
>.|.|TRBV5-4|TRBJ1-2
TGTGCCAGCAGCTTGGGACAGAACTATGGCTACACCTTC
CASSLGQNYGYTF
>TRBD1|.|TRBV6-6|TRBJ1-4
TGTGCCAGCAGTACCGGACAGGGGGAGGAAAAACTGTTTTTT
CASSTGQGEEKLFF
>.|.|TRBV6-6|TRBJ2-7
TGTGCCAGCAGTCCTGGCGGAGAGTACGAGCAGTACTTC
CASSPGGEYEQYF
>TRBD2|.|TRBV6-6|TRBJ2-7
TGTGCCAGCAGTTCTCTAGCGGGGGCCGTCTCCTACGAGCAGTACTTC
CASSSLAGAVSYEQYF
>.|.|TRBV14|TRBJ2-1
TGTGCCAGCAGCCAGGGCTCGACGAACGAGCAGTTCTTC
CASSQGSTNEQFF
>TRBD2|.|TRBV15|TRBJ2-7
TGTGCCACCAGCAGAGATCTGGCTAGCGGGAGTCGCGAGCAGTACTTC
CATSRDLASGSREQYF
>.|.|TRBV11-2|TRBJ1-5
TGTGCCAGCAGCTTAACAGGTTATAGCAATCAGCCCCAGCATTTT
CASSLTGYSNQPQHF
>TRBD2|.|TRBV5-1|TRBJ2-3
TGCGCCAGCAGCTTGGTGTTAGCGGGGGGTTCAGATACGCAGTATTTT
CASSLVLAGGSDTQYF
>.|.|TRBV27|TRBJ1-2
TGTGCCAGCAGTTTAGCCCCCCGCCGGTATTATGGCTACACCTTC
CASSLAPRRYYGYTF
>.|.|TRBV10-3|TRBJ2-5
TGTGCCATCAGCCCCGGACTGGACCAAGAGACCCAGTACTTC
CAISPGLDQETQYF
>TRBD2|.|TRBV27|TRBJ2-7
TGTGCCAGCAGTCACGGGACTACAGCCTACGAGCAGTACTTC
CASSHGTTAYEQYF
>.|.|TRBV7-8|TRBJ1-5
TGTGCCAGCAGCTTAGAACTAGGGACAAGCAATCAGCCCCAGCATTTT
CASSLELGTSNQPQHF
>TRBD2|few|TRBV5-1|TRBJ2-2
TGCGCCAGCGTTGGCGGGGGGATGAACACCGGGGAGCTGTTTTTT
CASVGGGMNTGELFF
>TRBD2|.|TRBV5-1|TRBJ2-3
TGCGCCAGCAGCCGAACCGGGATAGCGGGGGTAGGCGCAGATACGCAGTATTTT
CASSRTGIAGVGADTQYF
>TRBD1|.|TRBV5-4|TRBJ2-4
TGTGCCAGCAGCCCTGGACAGGGGGCCCTAGCCAAAAACATTCAGTACTTC
CASSPGQGALAKNIQYF
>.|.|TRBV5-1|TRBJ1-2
TGCGCCAGCAGCTTGGAAGGCAGGGACTATGGCTACACCTTC
CASSLEGRDYGYTF
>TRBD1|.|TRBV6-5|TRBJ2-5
TGTGCCAGCAGTGGGACAGGGGGCCAAGAGACCCAGTACTTC
CASSGTGGQETQYF
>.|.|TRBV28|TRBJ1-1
TGTGCCAGCAGTTTACGACAGAACACTGAAGCTTTCTTT
CASSLRQNTEAFF
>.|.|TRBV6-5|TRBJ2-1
TGTGCCAGCAGCAACTCACTACCGGATGAGCAGTTCTTC
CASSNSLPDEQFF
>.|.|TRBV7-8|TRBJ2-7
TGTGCCAGCAGCCAGGGGGGCGGGGCGGACTACGAGCAGTACTTC
CASSQGGGADYEQYF
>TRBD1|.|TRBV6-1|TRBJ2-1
TGTGCCAGCAGTGCCCAACAGGGGAATGAGCAGTTCTTC
CASSAQQGNEQFF
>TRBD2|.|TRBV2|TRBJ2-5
TGTGCCAGCAGTGAAGTGCTCGCTAGCGGGGAAAGGGCCCAGTACTTC
CASSEVLASGERAQYF
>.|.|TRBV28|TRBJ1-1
TGTGCCAGCAGCCCCCTTATCGGGGTTGGCACTGAAGCTTTCTTT
CASSPLIGVGTEAFF
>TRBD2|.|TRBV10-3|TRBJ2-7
TGTGCCATCAGTGAGAGAGCGGGAACCCCTAGGTACGAGCAGTACTTC
CAISERAGTPRYEQYF
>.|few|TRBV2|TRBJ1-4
TGTGCCAGCAGTGAAGCGGGTGACGGCCTAGGAGAAAAACTGTTTTTT
CASSEAGDGLGEKLFF
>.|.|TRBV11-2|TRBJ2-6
TGTGCCAGCAGCTTCGGTATGCGCCCCTCTGGGGCCAACGTCCTGACTTTC
CASSFGMRPSGANVLTF
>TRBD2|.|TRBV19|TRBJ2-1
TGTGCCAGTAGCCCCTTAGCGGGGGGGCTTGTGGGTGGTCGCAATGAGCAGTTCTTC
CASSPLAGGLVGGRNEQFF
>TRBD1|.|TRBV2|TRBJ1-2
TGTGCCAGCAGTGAAAACAGGGGATTTGGCTACACCTTC
CASSENRGFGYTF
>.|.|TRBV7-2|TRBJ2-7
TGTGCCAGCAGCTTAGGTAGTACGTTGAGCTCCTACGAGCAGTACTTC
CASSLGSTLSSYEQYF
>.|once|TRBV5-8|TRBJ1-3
TGTGCCAGCAGCTTGGATTTGCCAGGTTCCTCTGGAAACACCATATATTTT
CASSLDLPGSSGNTIYF
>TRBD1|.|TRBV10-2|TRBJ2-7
TGCGCCAGCTCTCCGGGACAGCTGAGCTACGAGCAGTACTTC
CASSPGQLSYEQYF
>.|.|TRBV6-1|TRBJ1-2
TGTGCCAGCAGTGAAGAAGTAACGGGGATCCGGGCCTACTATGGCTACACCTTC
CASSEEVTGIRAYYGYTF
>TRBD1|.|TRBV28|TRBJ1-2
TGTGCCAGCAGTTTATATGGACAGGGGTATACCGGCTACACCTTC
CASSLYGQGYTGYTF
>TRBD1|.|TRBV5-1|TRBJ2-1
TGCGCCAGCAGCTTGCCAGGGGGCTCCTACAATGAGCAGTTCTTC
CASSLPGGSYNEQFF
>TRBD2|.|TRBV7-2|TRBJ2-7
TGTGCCAGCAGCACAGGACTAGCGGGAGTCTACGAGCAGTACTTC
CASSTGLAGVYEQYF
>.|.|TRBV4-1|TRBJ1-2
TGCGCCAGCAGCCAAGGATCAGGTCTCTATGGCTACACCTTC
CASSQGSGLYGYTF
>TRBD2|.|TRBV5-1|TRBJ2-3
TGCGCCAGCAGCTTTTTTCTAGCGGCCACAGATACGCAGTATTTT
CASSFFLAATDTQYF
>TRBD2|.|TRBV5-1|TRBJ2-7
TGCGCCAGCAGCCCGGGACTACCTTTAGAGGGGCAGTACTTC
CASSPGLPLEGQYF
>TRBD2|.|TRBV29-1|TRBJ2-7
TGCAGCGTTGAAACTAGCGGGAGCTCCTACGAGCAGTACTTC
CSVETSGSSYEQYF
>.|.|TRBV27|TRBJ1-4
TGTGCCAGCAGCCCCAAGACACGATACGAAAAACTGTTTTTT
CASSPKTRYEKLFF
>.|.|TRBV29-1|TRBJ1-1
TGCAGCGTTGAATGGGCAATGAACACTGAAGCTTTCTTT
CSVEWAMNTEAFF
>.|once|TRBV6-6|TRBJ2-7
TGTGCCAGCAGTTCCTCCTCCCGCGAGCAGTACTTC
CASSSSSREQYF
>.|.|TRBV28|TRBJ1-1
TGTGCCAGCAGTTCTACAGGGTCGGTTGAAGCTTTCTTT
CASSSTGSVEAFF
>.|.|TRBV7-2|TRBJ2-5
TGTGCCAGCAGCTTCGCCAGGGAAGAGACCCAGTACTTC
CASSFAREETQYF